The 17 T cell receptor beta chains in this list originate from one sample, sequenced in a study of CD8 T cells in Susac syndrome. Reverse transcription of roughly 0.45 to 1 ug RNA was carried out with random hexamers. TCRdb independently ran MiXCR on the immunoSEQ multiplex PCR reads; one entry per CDR3 protein. This repertoire shows 150,000 to 200,000 distinct CDR3 sequences, nearly 97% found once; its top ten account for 0.09% to 0.1%. Sequenced: CD4+ T cells from PBMCs. The receptors come from a human donor with Susac syndrome.

This clonotype showed up just once. This chain links TRBV5-4 with TRBJ1-6, with a weak D call TRBD1 (5 bases). The CDR3 spans 15 residues. Trimming cost V 4 bases and J 4 bases, with 12 bases left between them. Germline loops: CDR1 SGHNT, CDR2 YYREEE (reference sequence). In nucleotides, the CDR3 is TGTGCCAGCAGCCTGTCGGGGGTGTATAATTCACCCCTCCACTTT. Protein: CASSLSGVYNSPLHF.

This chain uses TRBV5-4 with TRBJ2-3; D remains unclear. V was cut by 5 bases and J by 2 bases, with 6 bases left in between. CDR3 size: 12 residues. The germline V gene has CDR1 SGHNT and CDR2 YYREEE (reference sequence). CDR3 loop: CASSSTTDTQYF. Here the CDR3 DNA reads TGTGCCAGCAGTTCAACCACAGATACGCAGTATTTT.

The J gene is TRBJ2-6, the V gene TRBV6-5; D tentatively reads TRBD1 or TRBD2 (6 bases each). V shed 4 bases and J shed 4 bases, with 14 bases lying between them. Germline CDR1 is MNHEY and CDR2 is SVGAGI. The CDR3 totals 16 residues. CDR3 bases: TGTGCCAGCAGTTCCTTGGGGGGCGCGGGGGCCAACGTCCTGACTTTC. Encoded protein: CASSSLGGAGANVLTF.

The chain links TRBV9 to TRBJ2-7; weak D call: TRBD1 (5 bases). The CDR3 loop spans 13 amino acids. V was trimmed by 0 bases and J by 7 bases, leaving 11 bases between them. The germline gives CDR1 SGDLS, CDR2 YYNGEE. The CDR3, as DNA: TGTGCCAGCAGCGTAGAGGTGGCAGGGGAGCAGTACTTC. Translating it yields CASSVEVAGEQYF. The variable domain in full, completed from reference TRBV9 and TRBJ2-7, reads DSGVTQTPKHLITATGQRVTLRCSPRSGDLSVYWYQQSLDQGLQFLIQYYNGEERAKGNILERFSAQQFPDLHSELNLSSLELGDSALYFCASSVEVAGEQYFGPGTRLTVT.

V usage is TRBV5-1 and J usage is TRBJ2-7; D is unresolved. The V gene lost 5 bases and the J gene lost 6 bases, with 12 bases spanning the gap. This CDR3 is 12 amino acids long. Looked up from germline, CDR1 is SGHRS and CDR2 is YFSETQ. The CDR3 spells CASSSDVREQYF. Here the CDR3 DNA reads TGCGCCAGCAGTTCGGACGTGCGCGAGCAGTACTTC.

This rearrangement joins TRBV29-1 to TRBJ2-3; D tentatively fits TRBD1 or TRBD2 (6 bases each). The CDR3 is 14 residues long. V was shortened by 2 bases and J by 3 bases, with 12 bases between the two germline ends. Germline CDR1 reads SQVTM; CDR2 reads ANQGSEA. The CDR3 sequence: CSVELGGRTDTQYF. DNA for the CDR3: TGCAGCGTTGAACTGGGGGGCCGGACAGATACGCAGTATTTT.

This clonotype has a single count. Mismatch with germline at one junction end may stem from a read error. This sequence joins TRBV15 and TRBJ2-3; D gene uncertain. Germline V lookup: CDR1 LNHNV, CDR2 YYDKDF (reference sequence). The CDR3 is made up of 13 amino acids. CDR3 sequence reads: CATSREVRANQDF. The CDR3 nucleotides are TGTGCCACCAGCAGAGAAGTGAGAGCAAACCAGGATTTT.

CDR3 protein: CSAGTGSSYEQYF. Here the CDR3 DNA reads TGCAGTGCTGGGACAGGGAGCTCCTACGAGCAGTACTTC. The chain uses TRBV20-1 and TRBJ2-7; 9 bases map to TRBD1. V dropped 5 bases and J dropped 0; count of bases not matched to a gene: 2. The CDR3 is 13 residues long. Germline-derived CDR1 and CDR2 are DFQATT and SNEGSKA (reference sequence).

This chain connects TRBV25-1 to TRBJ2-3; TRBD1 or TRBD2 may be the D gene (5 bases each). Looked up from germline, CDR1 is MGHDK and CDR2 is SYGVNS. The V end was cut by 4 bases, the J end by 2 bases, with 10 bases between. CDR3 length: 14 residues. CDR3 nucleotide sequence: TGTGCCAGCAGTGCACGGGACCCCACAGATACGCAGTATTTT. This codes for CASSARDPTDTQYF.

The chain recombines TRBV24-1 with TRBJ2-3; D ambiguous. V lost 5 bases, J lost 6 bases, and 11 bases lay in between. The CDR3 contains 13 residues. Germline V CDR1 and CDR2: KGHDR, SFDVKD. Here the CDR3 DNA reads TGTGCCACCAGTGCCCCTCCGGTTGATACGCAGTATTTT. Protein sequence: CATSAPPVDTQYF.

The chain joins TRBV4-3 to TRBJ2-3, with D tentatively TRBD2 (6 bases). CDR1 and CDR2 (germline): LGHNA, YSLEER. V shed 1 base and J shed 1 base, with 9 bases lying between them. The CDR3 totals 15 residues. The CDR3 reads CASSQVSGGTDTQYF. The CDR3 DNA is TGCGCCAGCAGCCAAGTTTCGGGGGGCACAGATACGCAGTATTTT.

The chain carries TRBV13 and TRBJ2-5; 11 nucleotides line up with TRBD2. In germline, CDR1 is PRHDT, CDR2 FYEKMQ (reference sequence). This CDR3 spans 15 amino acids. J was trimmed by 2 bases and V by 2 bases; bases with no gene match: 1. CDR3 coding DNA: TGTGCCAGCAGCTTAAGACTAGCGGGGCAAGAGACCCAGTACTTC. Residues: CASSLRLAGQETQYF.

The V and J genes are TRBV7-6 and TRBJ2-1, with 8 nucleotides matching TRBD1. This CDR3 comprises 16 residues. Trimming at V came to 2 bases and at J to 5 bases, leaving 8 bases not matched to a gene. Germline V gene lookup returns CDR1 SGHVS and CDR2 FNYEAQ. Written as DNA, the CDR3 is TGTGCCAGCAGCTTATACGGGACAGGCGACAACAATGAGCAGTTCTTC. It specifies CASSLYGTGDNNEQFF.

V usage is TRBV30 and J usage is TRBJ1-6, with D perhaps TRBD1 (5 bases). Germline lookup yields CDR1 GTSNPN and CDR2 SVGIG (reference sequence). V shed 0 bases and J shed 7 bases, with 13 bases lying between them. The CDR3 consists of 15 residues. The CDR3 here is CAWSVNGGGNSPLHF. CDR3 nucleotide sequence: TGTGCCTGGAGTGTCAACGGGGGTGGCAATTCACCCCTCCACTTT.

This chain uses TRBV9 with TRBJ2-3; D is uncertain. Germline values: CDR1 SGDLS, CDR2 YYNGEE. This CDR3 is 14 amino acids long. V gave up 2 bases and J gave up 3 bases, with 10 bases separating them. Here the CDR3 reads CASSVEPTTDTQYF. DNA of the CDR3: TGTGCCAGCAGCGTTGAGCCCACTACAGATACGCAGTATTTT.

The chain couples TRBV20-1 to TRBJ2-7; D might be TRBD1 (6 bases). Deletions cut 0 bases from V and 3 bases from J, with 15 bases between. Looked up from germline, CDR1 is DFQATT and CDR2 is SNEGSKA (reference sequence). The CDR3 is 15 amino acids. The CDR3 spells CSARDQGTSVYEQYF. CDR3 coding DNA: TGCAGTGCTAGAGATCAGGGGACATCGGTCTACGAGCAGTACTTC.

The rearrangement joins TRBV5-1 to TRBJ1-3; D is uncertain. Germline V gene data show CDR1 as SGHRS and CDR2 as YFSETQ. Trimming shortened V by 5 bases and J by 0 bases, and 12 bases separated the two germline ends. The CDR3 runs to 15 residues. In nucleotides, the CDR3 is TGCGCCAGCAGGAATAGTGCGGACTCTGGAAACACCATATATTTT. It is translated as CASRNSADSGNTIYF.